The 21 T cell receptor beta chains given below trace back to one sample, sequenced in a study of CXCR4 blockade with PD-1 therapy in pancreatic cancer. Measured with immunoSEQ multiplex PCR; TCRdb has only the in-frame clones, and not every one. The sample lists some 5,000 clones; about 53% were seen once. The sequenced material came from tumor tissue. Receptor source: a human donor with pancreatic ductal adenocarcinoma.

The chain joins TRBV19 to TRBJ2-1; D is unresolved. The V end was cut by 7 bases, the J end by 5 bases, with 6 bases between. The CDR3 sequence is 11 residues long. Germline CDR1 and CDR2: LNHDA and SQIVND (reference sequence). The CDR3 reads CASTTHNEQFF. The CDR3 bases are TGTGCCAGTACTACCCACAATGAGCAGTTCTTC.

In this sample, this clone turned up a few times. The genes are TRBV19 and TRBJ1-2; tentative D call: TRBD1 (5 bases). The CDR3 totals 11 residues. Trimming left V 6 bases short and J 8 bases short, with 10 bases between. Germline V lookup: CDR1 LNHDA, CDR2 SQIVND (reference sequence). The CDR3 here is CASRGTRGYTF. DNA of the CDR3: TGTGCCAGTAGGGGGACCCGGGGCTACACCTTC.

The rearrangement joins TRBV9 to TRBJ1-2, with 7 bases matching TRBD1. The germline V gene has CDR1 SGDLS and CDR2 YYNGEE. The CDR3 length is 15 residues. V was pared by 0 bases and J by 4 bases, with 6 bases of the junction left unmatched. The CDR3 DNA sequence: TGTGCCAGCAGCGTAGATCAGACAGGGATCTATGGCTACACCTTC. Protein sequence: CASSVDQTGIYGYTF.

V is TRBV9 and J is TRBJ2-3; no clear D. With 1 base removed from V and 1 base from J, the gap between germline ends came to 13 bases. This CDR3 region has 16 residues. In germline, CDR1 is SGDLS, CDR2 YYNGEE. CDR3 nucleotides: TGTGCCAGCAGCGTAACAATTGGGGTTGGCACAGATACGCAGTATTTT. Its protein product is CASSVTIGVGTDTQYF. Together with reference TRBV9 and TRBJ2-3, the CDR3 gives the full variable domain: DSGVTQTPKHLITATGQRVTLRCSPRSGDLSVYWYQQSLDQGLQFLIQYYNGEERAKGNILERFSAQQFPDLHSELNLSSLELGDSALYFCASSVTIGVGTDTQYFGPGTRLTVL.

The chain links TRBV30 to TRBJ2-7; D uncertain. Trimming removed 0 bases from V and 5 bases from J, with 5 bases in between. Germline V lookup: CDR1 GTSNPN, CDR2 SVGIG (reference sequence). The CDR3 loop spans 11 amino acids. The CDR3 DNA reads TGTGCCTGGAGTGTACGTGACGAGCAGTACTTC. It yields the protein CAWSVRDEQYF.

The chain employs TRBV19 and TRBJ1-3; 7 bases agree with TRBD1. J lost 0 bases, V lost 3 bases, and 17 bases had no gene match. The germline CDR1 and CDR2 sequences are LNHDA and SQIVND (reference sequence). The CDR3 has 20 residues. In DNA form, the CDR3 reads TGTGCCAGTAGTATGCGGGTACGGGACAGCGACTTCAACTCTGGAAACACCATATATTTT. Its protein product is CASSMRVRDSDFNSGNTIYF.

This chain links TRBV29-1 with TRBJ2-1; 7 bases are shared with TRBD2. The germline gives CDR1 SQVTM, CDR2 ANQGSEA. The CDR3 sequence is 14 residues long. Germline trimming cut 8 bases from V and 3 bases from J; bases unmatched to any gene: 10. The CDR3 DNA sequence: TGCAGCCTTCCTCCGGGGGAGGGCTACAATGAGCAGTTCTTC. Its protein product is CSLPPGEGYNEQFF.

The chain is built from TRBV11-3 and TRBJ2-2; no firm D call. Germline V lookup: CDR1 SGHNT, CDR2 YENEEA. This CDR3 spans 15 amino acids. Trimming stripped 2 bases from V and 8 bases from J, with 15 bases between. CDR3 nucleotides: TGTGCCAGCAGCTTAAGTGGTACGGGTGCGGGGGAGCTGTTTTTT. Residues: CASSLSGTGAGELFF. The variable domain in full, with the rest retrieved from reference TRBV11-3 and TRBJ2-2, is EAGVVQSPRYKIIEKKQPVAFWCNPISGHNTLYWYLQNLGQGPELLIRYENEEAVDDSQLPKDRFSAERLKGVDSTLKIQPAELGDSAVYLCASSLSGTGAGELFFGEGSRLTVL.

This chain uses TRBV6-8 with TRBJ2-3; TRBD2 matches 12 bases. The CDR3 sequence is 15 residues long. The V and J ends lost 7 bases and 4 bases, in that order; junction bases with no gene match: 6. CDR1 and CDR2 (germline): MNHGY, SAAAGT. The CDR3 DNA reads TGTGCCAGCACCGCGACTAGCGGGAGTGCAGATACGCAGTATTTT. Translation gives CASTATSGSADTQYF.

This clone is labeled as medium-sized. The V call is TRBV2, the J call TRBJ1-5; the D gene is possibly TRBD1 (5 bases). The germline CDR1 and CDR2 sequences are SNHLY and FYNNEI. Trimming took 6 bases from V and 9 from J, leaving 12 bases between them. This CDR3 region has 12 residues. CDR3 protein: CASREGMGPQHF. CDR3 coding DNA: TGTGCCAGCAGGGAGGGGATGGGGCCCCAGCATTTT.

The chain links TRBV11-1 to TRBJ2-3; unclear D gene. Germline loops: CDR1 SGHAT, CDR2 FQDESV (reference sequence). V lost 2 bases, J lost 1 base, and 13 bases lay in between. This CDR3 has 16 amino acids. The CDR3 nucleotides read TGTGCCAGCAGCTTAATTGCAACCACGGGCACAGATACGCAGTATTTT. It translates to CASSLIATTGTDTQYF.

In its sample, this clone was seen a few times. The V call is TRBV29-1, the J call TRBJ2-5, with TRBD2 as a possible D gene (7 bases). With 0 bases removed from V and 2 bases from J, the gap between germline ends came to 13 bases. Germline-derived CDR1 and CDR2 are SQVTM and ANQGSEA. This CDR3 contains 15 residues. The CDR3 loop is CSVEEGGQSQETQYF. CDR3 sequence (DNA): TGCAGCGTTGAAGAGGGGGGGCAGTCACAAGAGACCCAGTACTTC. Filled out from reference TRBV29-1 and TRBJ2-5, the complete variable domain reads SAVISQKPSRDICQRGTSLTIQCQVDSQVTMMFWYRQQPGQSLTLIATANQGSEATYESGFVIDKFPISRPNLTFSTLTVSNMSPEDSSIYLCSVEEGGQSQETQYFGPGTRLLVL.

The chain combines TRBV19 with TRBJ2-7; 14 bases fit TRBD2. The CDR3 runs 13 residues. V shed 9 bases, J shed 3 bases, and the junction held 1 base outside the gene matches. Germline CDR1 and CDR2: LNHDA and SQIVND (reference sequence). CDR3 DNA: TGTGCCAGCGGGACTAGCGGGAGCTACGAGCAGTACTTC. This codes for CASGTSGSYEQYF.

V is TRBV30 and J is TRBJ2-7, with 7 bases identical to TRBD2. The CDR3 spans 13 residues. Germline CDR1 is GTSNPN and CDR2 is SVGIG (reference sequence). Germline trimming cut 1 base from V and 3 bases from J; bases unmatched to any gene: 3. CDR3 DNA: TGTGCCTGGAGTGCCGGGGACTACTACGAGCAGTACTTC. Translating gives CAWSAGDYYEQYF. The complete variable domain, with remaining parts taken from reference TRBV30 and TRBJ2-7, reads SQTIHQWPATLVQPVGSPLSLECTVEGTSNPNLYWYRQAAGRGLQLLFYSVGIGQISSEVPQNLSASRPQDRQFILSSKKLLLSDSGFYLCAWSAGDYYEQYFGPGTRLTVT.

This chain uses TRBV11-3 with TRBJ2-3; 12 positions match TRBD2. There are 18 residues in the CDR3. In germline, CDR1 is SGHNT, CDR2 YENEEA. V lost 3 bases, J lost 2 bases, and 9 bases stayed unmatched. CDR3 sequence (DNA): TGTGCCAGCAGCTTCGACGGACTAGCGGGATTTTACACAGATACGCAGTATTTT. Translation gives CASSFDGLAGFYTDTQYF.

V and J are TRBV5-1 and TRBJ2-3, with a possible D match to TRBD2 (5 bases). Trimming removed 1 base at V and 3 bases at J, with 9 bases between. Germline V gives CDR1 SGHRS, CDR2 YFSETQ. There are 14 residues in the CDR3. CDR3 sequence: CASSLQAETDTQYF. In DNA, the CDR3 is TGCGCCAGCAGCTTGCAAGCGGAGACAGATACGCAGTATTTT.

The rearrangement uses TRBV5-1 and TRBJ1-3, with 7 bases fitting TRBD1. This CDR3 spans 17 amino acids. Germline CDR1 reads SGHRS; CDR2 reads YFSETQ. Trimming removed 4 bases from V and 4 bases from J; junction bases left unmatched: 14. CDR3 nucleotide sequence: TGCGCCAGCAGCCCGACAGGGATTCGGGAAGGAGGAAACACCATATATTTT. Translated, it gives CASSPTGIREGGNTIYF.

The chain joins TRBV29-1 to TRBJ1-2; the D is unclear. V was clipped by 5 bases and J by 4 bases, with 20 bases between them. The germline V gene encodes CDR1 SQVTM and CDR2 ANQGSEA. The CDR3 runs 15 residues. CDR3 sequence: CSVPSPGPSSYGYTF. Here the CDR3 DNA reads TGCAGCGTTCCCTCCCCCGGGCCCTCCTCCTATGGCTACACCTTC.

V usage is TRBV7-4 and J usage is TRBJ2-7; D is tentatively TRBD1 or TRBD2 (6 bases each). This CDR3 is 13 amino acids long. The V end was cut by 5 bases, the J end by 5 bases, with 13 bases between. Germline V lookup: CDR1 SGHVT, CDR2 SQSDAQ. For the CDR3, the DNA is TGTGCCAGCAGCGTAGGAGGGGGAAACGAGCAGTACTTC. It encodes CASSVGGGNEQYF.

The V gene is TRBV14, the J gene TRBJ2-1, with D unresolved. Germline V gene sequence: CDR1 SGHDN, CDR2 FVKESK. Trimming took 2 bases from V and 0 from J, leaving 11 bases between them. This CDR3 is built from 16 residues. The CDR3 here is CASSQRRESSYNEQFF. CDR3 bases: TGTGCCAGCAGCCAACGCAGAGAAAGCTCCTACAATGAGCAGTTCTTC.

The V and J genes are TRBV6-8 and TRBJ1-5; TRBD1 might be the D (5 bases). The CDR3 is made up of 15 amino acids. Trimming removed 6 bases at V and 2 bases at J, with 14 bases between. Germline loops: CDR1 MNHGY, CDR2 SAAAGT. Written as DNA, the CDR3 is TGTGCCAGCAGCGTGACAGCTTGGGGCAATCAGCCCCAGCATTTT. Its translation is CASSVTAWGNQPQHF.